Listed here are 25 T cell receptor delta chains from one sample, sequenced in a study of γδ T cells in repeated Plasmodium falciparum infection. Bulk repertoires came from Vgamma9/Vdelta2+ or Vdelta2-negative gammadelta T cells flow-sorted from PBMC. TCRdb reanalyzed the multiplex PCR reads using CATT. Among about 50,000 delta-chain clones listed, more than 1.5% were seen once. The sample taken for sequencing was gamma-delta T cells from blood. Source of these receptors: a pool of human donors (malaria-infected and uninfected, not separated).

In its sample, this clone was seen many times. The gene calls are TRDV1 and TRDJ1; 9 bases match TRDD3. The CDR3 length is 17 residues. The germline V gene has CDR1 TSWWSYY and CDR2 QGS. With V trimmed by 4 bases and J by 3 bases, 12 bases remained unmatched. The CDR3 sequence is CALGGTYWGTSPDKLIF. The DNA for the CDR3 is TGTGCTCTTGGGGGAACTTACTGGGGGACTTCCCCCGATAAACTCATCTTT.

As concerns this clone: The TCRdb protein, from a much larger clone, departs from this DNA's translation at residue 25, likely by read error; the protein shown derives from the DNA. The V gene call reads TRDV1; no J gene was called; TRDD3, the table's D call, was not compared with the DNA. CDR3 length equals 27 residues. Looked up from germline, CDR1 is TSWWSYY and CDR2 is QGS. DNA of the CDR3: TGTGCTCTTGGGGACCCCCGGTCCGGCCTTCCCACGTACTTCTACTGGGGGATACTGACAGGTTCCGATAAACACATCTTT. Translated: CALGDPRSGLPTYFYWGILTGSDKHIF.

This clone was recorded many times. The protein given by TCRdb reflects a much larger clone and differs at residue 13 from this DNA's translation, likely from a read error; the protein shown is the DNA's translation. This chain joins TRDV3 and TRDJ1; maybe TRDD3 (6 bases). As TCRdb names no J gene, one was assigned here on the basis of a DNA match to germline. Germline loops: CDR1 TVYSNPD, CDR2 GDNSRS (reference sequence). The length of the CDR3 is 16 residues. DNA of the CDR3: TGTGCCTTCAAATACTGGGTCTTTTTTTCGACCGATAGACTCATCTTT. Its protein is CAFKYWVFFSTDRLIF.

This clone was observed at least ten times. A far bigger clonotype differs at one base, so this is likely a read error. Other nucleotide sequences from this sample produce the same CDR3. The chain carries TRDV2 and TRDJ1; 11 positions agree with TRDD3. TCRdb lists no J gene, so it was determined here by aligning the DNA to germline. Germline CDR1 is GEAIGNYY and CDR2 is EKD. The CDR3 has 17 residues. CDR3 region: CACDTPWGIQDTDKLIF. CDR3 DNA: TGCGCCTGTGACACCCCCTGGGGGATACAGGACACCGATAAACTCATCTTT.

As for this clone: The TCRdb protein comes from a much larger clone and disagrees with this DNA's translation at residue 9, likely due to a read error; the protein given here is derived from the DNA. The V call is TRAV36/DV7, the J call TRDJ1; 9 bases align to TRDD3. As TCRdb names no J gene, one was assigned here on the basis of a DNA match to germline. The V gene end was trimmed by 4 bases and the J gene end by 0 bases; junction bases not matched to a gene: 7. From germline, CDR1 is VTNFRS and CDR2 LTSSGIE (reference sequence). There are 15 residues in the CDR3. The CDR3 region has the DNA TGTGCTGTGTGGACTGGGGGACGGCACACCGATAAACTCATCTTT. Translating gives CAVWTGGRHTDKLIF.

This clone was counted between two and nine times. The amino acid sequence in TCRdb belongs to a much larger clone and departs from this DNA's translation at residues 9 and 24, likely a sequencing read error; the sequence shown is translated from the DNA. CDR3 in DNA: TGTGCTCTTGGGGAACAACGGCGAAGTCCGACTTCCTTCCTAAACTGGGGAGCTACGTACACCGATAAACCCATTTTT. Amino acid sequence: CALGEQRRSPTSFLNWGATYTDKPIF. The chain joins TRDV1 to TRDJ1; perhaps TRDD2 as D (8 bases). There are 26 residues in the CDR3. Germline CDR1 reads TSWWSYY; CDR2 reads QGS.

At least ten counts were recorded for this clone. A far larger clone is just one base off, so this is likely a read error. This sequence joins TRDV2 and TRDJ1, with 8 bases fitting TRDD3. Germline V gene lookup returns CDR1 GEAIGNYY and CDR2 EKD. The CDR3 spans 16 residues. CDR3 protein: CACDTPLLGAPDRLIF. For the CDR3, the DNA is TGTGCCTGTGACACCCCCTTACTGGGGGCCCCCGATAGACTCATCTTT.

This clone occurred many times. TCRdb lists the protein of a much larger clone for this DNA, which differs at residue 14, so this is likely a read error; the protein given here is translated from the DNA itself. V and J are TRDV1 and TRDJ1; D may match TRDD2 or TRDD3 (5 bases each). The CDR3 length is 16 residues. Germline CDR1 is TSWWSYY and CDR2 is QGS. The CDR3 nucleotides read TGTGCTCTTGGGGACTCTGGGCTCCTATACACCGATAAACCCATCTTT. As protein: CALGDSGLLYTDKPIF.

Comments on this clone: A far larger clone is off by one base, so a read error is likely. This CDR3 is also generated by other DNA sequences in the sample. The V gene is given as TRDV3, and no J gene call is available; the tabulated D call, TRDD3, remains unverified against the DNA. CDR1 and CDR2 from the germline V gene are TVYSNPD and GDNSRS (reference sequence). CDR3 length: 19 residues. CDR3 nucleotide sequence: TGTGCCTTCGAACCTACTACGAATTGTGGGGGATCCTACACCGATAAACTCATCTTC. The encoded protein is CAFEPTTNCGGSYTDKLIF.

In this sample, this clone turned up a few times. TCRdb pairs this DNA with a much larger clone's protein that differs at residue 8, likely a read error; the protein shown was translated from the DNA. This chain uses TRDV2 with TRDJ3; 7 bases match TRDD3. TCRdb offers no J gene call, so here the DNA was matched to germline to obtain one. CDR1 GEAIGNYY and CDR2 EKD come from the germline V gene. V trimming: 0 bases; J trimming: 2 bases; junction bases outside the gene matches: 15. This CDR3 has 21 amino acids. The CDR3 bases are TGTGCCTGTGACACCTCCATGGACACTGGGGTCGGCCCCTGGGACACCCGACAGATGTTTTTC. As protein: CACDTSMDTGVGPWDTRQMFF.

As to this clone: It is likely a read error: a sequence one base away is far more abundant. Other DNA sequences from this sample encode an identical CDR3 as well. The V gene is TRDV3, the J gene TRDJ1, with D unresolved. TCRdb is silent on the J gene; assignment here came from matching the DNA to germline. From germline, CDR1 is TVYSNPD and CDR2 GDNSRS (reference sequence). This CDR3 is built from 15 residues. Trimming stripped 0 bases from V and 0 bases from J, with 14 bases between. CDR3 in DNA: TGTGCCTTTAGCGCCTCATGGTGGGACACCGATAAACTCATCTTT. It specifies CAFSASWWDTDKLIF.

This clone was seen many times. The protein TCRdb lists belongs to a much larger clone and differs from this DNA's translation at residue 15, which points to a read error; the protein shown is made from the DNA. There is no J gene call, but TRDV1 is given as the V gene; the D call in the table, TRDD3, was not verified against the DNA. Germline assignment: CDR1 TSWWSYY and CDR2 QGS. The CDR3 sequence is 16 residues long. The CDR3 DNA reads as TGTGCTCTTGGGGAAATCCGTCAGGGGTACACCGATAAACTCACCTTT. Translation: CALGEIRQGYTDKLTF.

To note about this clone: TCRdb has a much larger clone's protein, which differs at residue 12 from the translation of this DNA, likely because of a read error; what is shown is the protein translated from the DNA. The V call is TRDV2, the J call TRDJ1; 11 bases match TRDD3. The J gene comes from matching the DNA to germline here; TCRdb lacks it. This CDR3 is 16 amino acids long. The germline V gene encodes CDR1 GEAIGNYY and CDR2 EKD. Written as DNA, the CDR3 is TGTGCCTGTGACTTACTGGGGGATAGGTACACCGGTAAACTCATCTTT. Its protein is CACDLLGDRYTGKLIF.

In its sample, this clone was seen a few times. The protein given by TCRdb reflects a much larger clone and differs at residue 11 from this DNA's translation, likely from a read error; the protein shown is the DNA's translation. The rearrangement uses TRDV1 and TRDJ1; D is undetermined. The J gene, missing from TCRdb, was assigned here through DNA to germline matching. CDR1 TSWWSYY and CDR2 QGS come from the germline V gene. The CDR3 totals 14 residues. DNA of the CDR3: TGTGCTCTTGGGTGTGCTCAAGTGTCCGATGAACTCATCTTT. Its protein product is CALGCAQVSDELIF.

Comments on this clone: The protein held in TCRdb is that of a much larger clone and does not match this DNA's translation at residue 8, likely because of a read error; the protein shown is translated from the DNA. This chain links TRDV1 with TRDJ1, with TRDD3 identical over 8 bases. The J gene, missing from TCRdb, was assigned here through DNA to germline matching. This CDR3 contains 21 residues. V lost 2 bases, J lost 0 bases, and 20 bases stayed unmatched. Germline V gene lookup returns CDR1 TSWWSYY and CDR2 QGS. The CDR3 is CALGEGIPSRLGVMYTDKLIF. The CDR3 DNA is TGTGCTCTTGGGGAAGGGATCCCAAGTCGACTGGGGGTCATGTACACCGATAAACTCATCTTT.

As concerns this clone: A far larger clone is just one base off, so this is likely a read error. In the same sample, other DNA sequences code for this CDR3. The rearrangement joins TRDV1 to TRDJ1, with 7 bases lining up with TRDD2. The J gene, absent from TCRdb, was called here by matching the DNA to germline. The CDR3 loop spans 22 amino acids. The V gene end was trimmed by 1 base and the J gene end by 5 bases; junction bases not matched to a gene: 28. The germline V gene encodes CDR1 TSWWSYY and CDR2 QGS. CDR3 in amino acids: CALGERYLPLNEVVGRTDKLIF. As DNA, the CDR3 is TGTGCTCTTGGGGAACGGTACCTTCCTCTTAACGAAGTTGTGGGGAGGACTGATAAACTCATCTTT.

This clone was recorded a few times. The junction does not match germline at one end; this may be a read error. This sample also contains other DNA sequences that code for the same CDR3. The rearrangement links TRDV3 to TRDJ1; 10 positions match TRDD3. Germline values: CDR1 TVYSNPD, CDR2 GDNSRS (reference sequence). The CDR3 runs to 20 residues. The CDR3 loop reads CASDHKPRIGGYRDADKLIF. DNA of the CDR3: TGTGCCTCCGACCATAAACCCCGTATTGGGGGATACCGTGATGCCGACAAACTCATCTTT. The complete variable domain, with remaining parts taken from reference TRDV3 and TRDJ1, reads CDKVTQSSPDQTVASGSEVVLLCTYDTVYSNPDLFWYRIRPDYSFQFVFYGDNSRSEGADFTQGRFSVKHILTQKAFHLVISPVRTEDSATYYCASDHKPRIGGYRDADKLIFGKGTRVTVEP.

For this clone: Germline and junction disagree at one end, which may indicate a read error. Other DNA sequences within the sample encode an identical CDR3. The chain uses TRDV1 and TRDJ1, with D perhaps matching TRDD3 (5 bases). TCRdb leaves out the J gene; it was filled in here by matching the DNA to germline. The germline V gene has CDR1 TSWWSYY and CDR2 QGS. This CDR3 is 17 amino acids long. The CDR3 region has the DNA TGTGCCCTTGGGGAATCCTTACCGCGGTACTGGTCTGGAAAACTCATCTTT. Translating it yields CALGESLPRYWSGKLIF.

Regarding this clone: The translation of this DNA and the TCRdb protein of a much larger clone differ at residue 11, probably owing to a read error; the protein shown here is translated from the DNA. The J gene is TRDJ1, the V gene TRDV2; 9 bases map to TRDD3. CDR1 GEAIGNYY and CDR2 EKD come from the germline V gene. This CDR3 region has 20 residues. V trimming: 2 bases; J trimming: 0 bases; junction bases outside the gene matches: 18. The CDR3 DNA reads TGTGCCTGTGACAGACTGCTGGGGGATTCGCCAGACCGACACACCGATAAACTCATCTTT. It specifies CACDRLLGDSPDRHTDKLIF.

This clone was observed at least ten times. A read error is likely here: a far larger clone is one base away. The sample carries other DNA sequences with the same CDR3. V is TRDV2 and J is TRDJ1, with 11 nucleotides matching TRDD3. Matching the DNA to germline supplied the J gene, which TCRdb does not give. V lost 3 bases to trimming and J lost 8 bases; unmatched junction nucleotides: 4. CDR3 length: 13 residues. Germline V gene data show CDR1 as GEAIGNYY and CDR2 as EKD. In nucleotides, the CDR3 is TGTGCCTGTGACCTACTGGGGGATAACAAACTCATCTTT. Translation gives CACDLLGDNKLIF.

This clone appeared a few times. This is likely an artifact of a read error, given a far larger clone one base away. This sample also contains other DNA sequences that code for the same CDR3. This chain uses TRDV2 with TRDJ1; maybe TRDD3 (5 bases). No J gene is reported in TCRdb; it was inferred here by comparing the DNA with germline. Trimming removed 0 bases at V and 5 bases at J, with 18 bases between. Per the germline V gene, CDR1 is GEAIGNYY and CDR2 is EKD. The CDR3 contains 16 residues. The CDR3 region is CACDTDRGYVTDKLIF. The CDR3, as DNA: TGTGCCTGTGACACCGATCGGGGGTATGTCACTGATAAACTCATCTTT.

This clone was counted ten times or more. TCRdb records a much larger clone's protein for this DNA, with a difference at residue 17 that likely arises from a read error; the protein given is the translation of the DNA. The V call is TRDV1, the J call TRDJ1; perhaps TRDD2 as D (6 bases). Germline matching of the DNA provided the J gene here, since TCRdb leaves it blank. Trimming pared 3 bases from V and 3 bases from J, leaving 35 bases between. The CDR3 is 22 residues long. Germline loops: CDR1 TSWWSYY, CDR2 QGS. DNA of the CDR3: TGTGCTCTTGGGGACGCCCCTTCTTCCTTAATCCACCTGATCCAGTACGCCGATAAACTCATCTTT. Amino acids: CALGDAPSSLIHLIQYADKLIF.

This clone was counted only a few times. The TCRdb protein, from a much larger clone, departs from this DNA's translation at residue 4, likely by read error; the protein shown derives from the DNA. V is TRDV3 and J is TRDJ1; 10 positions match TRDD3. The CDR3 length is 15 residues. V trimming: 2 bases; J trimming: 3 bases; junction bases outside the gene matches: 9. Germline CDR1 reads TVYSNPD; CDR2 reads GDNSRS (reference sequence). The DNA of the CDR3 is TGTGCCTTTGGAGGTTACTGGGGGATTCCCGATAAACTCATCTTT. Residues: CAFGGYWGIPDKLIF. Based on the CDR3 plus reference TRDV3 and TRDJ1, the full variable domain is CDKVTQSSPDQTVASGSEVVLLCTYDTVYSNPDLFWYRIRPDYSFQFVFYGDNSRSEGADFTQGRFSVKHILTQKAFHLVISPVRTEDSATYYCAFGGYWGIPDKLIFGKGTRVTVEP.

Points on this clone: TCRdb's listed protein matches a much larger clone and diverges from this DNA's translation at residue 14, likely through a read error; the protein shown comes from the DNA. The chain employs TRDV1 and TRDJ1; D might be TRDD2 or TRDD3, each matching 6 bases. Assignment of the J gene here rests on matching the DNA to germline, because TCRdb gives none. The CDR3 contains 25 residues. Germline V CDR1 and CDR2: TSWWSYY, QGS. Between the trimmed V and J ends, which lost 3 bases and 1 base, there was a span of 42 bases. CDR3 residues: CALGDPFPPYPANPLGFLSTDKLIF. DNA for the CDR3: TGTGCTCTTGGGGATCCCTTCCCCCCCTATCCGGCGAACCCACTGGGATTCCTTTCCACCGATAAACTCATCTTT.

There are many counts of this clone. A far larger clone is a single base away, which makes a read error likely. The identical CDR3 is also encoded by other nucleotide sequences in the sample. This chain joins TRDV3 and TRDJ1, with D perhaps TRDD3 (5 bases). Germline values: CDR1 TVYSNPD, CDR2 GDNSRS (reference sequence). CDR3 length: 13 residues. The CDR3: CASGDTRVDKLIF. CDR3 in DNA: TGTGCCTCCGGGGACACCCGGGTCGATAAACTCATCTTC.